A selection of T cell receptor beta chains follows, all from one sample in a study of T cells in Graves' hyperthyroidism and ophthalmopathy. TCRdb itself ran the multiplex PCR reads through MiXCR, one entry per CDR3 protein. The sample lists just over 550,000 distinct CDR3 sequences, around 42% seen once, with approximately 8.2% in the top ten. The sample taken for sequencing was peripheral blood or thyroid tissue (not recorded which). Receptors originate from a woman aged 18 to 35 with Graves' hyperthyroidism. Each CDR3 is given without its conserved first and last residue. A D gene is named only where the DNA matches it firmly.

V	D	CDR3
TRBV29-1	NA	SVELGTSYEQY
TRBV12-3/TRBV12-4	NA	ASSPRGGNYGYT
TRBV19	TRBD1	AWGRGQAEAF
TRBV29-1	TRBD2	SVELAGAAEQF
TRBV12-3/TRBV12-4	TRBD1	ASSLRDRENTEAF
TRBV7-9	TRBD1	ASSPGGTGVEKLF
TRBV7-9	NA	ASSLQVVGETQY
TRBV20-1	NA	SATSLIGGGANTIY
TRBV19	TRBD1	AGSADRTSWGYT
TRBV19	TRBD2	ASSMSSGMTGELF
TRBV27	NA	ASLGPINTEAF
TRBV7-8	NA	ASSLFPSNSYEQY
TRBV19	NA	ASSYLGGGNQPQH
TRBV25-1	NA	ASSDLVAF
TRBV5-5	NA	ASRSGSAHTEAF
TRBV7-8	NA	ASSLDEGSPLH
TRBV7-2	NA	ASSLLNRVNTQY
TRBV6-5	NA	ASSYSPENTGELF
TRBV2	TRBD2	ASSEGGLAGVEQY
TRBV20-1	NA	SARFGRNQETQY
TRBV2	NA	ASSLQDSQPQH
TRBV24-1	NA	ATSYAWGQPQH
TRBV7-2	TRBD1	ASSERTTGGEQY
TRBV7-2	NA	ASRPGPQAGQTQH
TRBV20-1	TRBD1	SARDLQGEGYT
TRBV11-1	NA	ASSTYIRDYEQY
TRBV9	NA	ASSERTVNTEAF
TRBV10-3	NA	AISLWAKETQY
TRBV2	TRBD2	ASSTTSGLSEDEQY
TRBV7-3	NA	ASSLTPSLTDTQY
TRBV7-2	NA	ASSLVTGGGTEAF
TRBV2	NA	ASSERQLSAF
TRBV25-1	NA	ASSFFAGSTSPLH
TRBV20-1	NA	SARGRDGEQY
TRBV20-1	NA	SARDPRAGNTGELF
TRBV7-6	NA	ASSVERSHGYT
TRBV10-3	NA	AITQQETQH
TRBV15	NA	ATSRDFGQLYGYT
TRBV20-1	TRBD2	SSWGSGGYEQY
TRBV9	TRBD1	ASSAQGTASMEKLF
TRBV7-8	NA	ASSPGRPPYAAQY
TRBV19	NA	ASLEDHSHEQY
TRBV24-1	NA	ATSGRPPIQETQY
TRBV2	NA	ASSRVERGTDTQY
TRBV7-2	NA	ASSLAIGRAHGYT
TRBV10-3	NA	AISEGQRF
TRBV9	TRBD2	ASSVGVLAGETQY
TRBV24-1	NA	ATSDPATYEQY
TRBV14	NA	ASSQGVSLVYEQY
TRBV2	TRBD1	ASSQQGGSYEQY
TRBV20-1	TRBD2	SASTSGRVYEQY
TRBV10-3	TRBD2	AISGLAGGQETQY
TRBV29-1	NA	SARHYKGKLF
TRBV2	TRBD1	ASSQPGQGLPEAF
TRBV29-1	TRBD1	ASTDDRGNQPQH
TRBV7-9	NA	ASTPAGSSYEQY
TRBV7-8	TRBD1	ASSLDTGGLWGYT